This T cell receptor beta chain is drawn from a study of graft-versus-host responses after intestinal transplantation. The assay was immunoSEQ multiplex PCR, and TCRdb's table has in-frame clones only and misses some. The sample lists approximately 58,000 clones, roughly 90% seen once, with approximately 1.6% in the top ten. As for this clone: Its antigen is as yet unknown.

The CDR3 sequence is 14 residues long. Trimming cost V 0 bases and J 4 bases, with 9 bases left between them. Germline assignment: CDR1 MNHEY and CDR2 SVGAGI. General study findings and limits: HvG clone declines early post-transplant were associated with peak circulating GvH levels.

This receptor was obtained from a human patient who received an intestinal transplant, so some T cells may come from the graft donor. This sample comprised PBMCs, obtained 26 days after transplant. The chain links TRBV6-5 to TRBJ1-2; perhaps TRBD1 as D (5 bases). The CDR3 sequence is CASSYSRRAYGYTF. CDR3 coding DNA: TGTGCCAGCAGTTACTCCCGCAGGGCCTATGGCTACACCTTC.